Listed here are 6 T cell receptor beta chains from one sample, sequenced in a study of blood T cell repertoires in COVID-19. Profiled with immunoSEQ multiplex PCR; TCRdb holds only in-frame clones, not every one. The data hold some 70,000 clones, with approximately 82% observed a single time. Material: peripheral blood. The receptors derive from a man aged 55 to 69 with acute or convalescent COVID-19.

This clone was counted a single time. The chain is built from TRBV3-1 (or the pseudogene TRBV3-2) and TRBJ2-1, with TRBD1 identical over 7 bases. Trimming removed 4 bases from V and 7 bases from J; junction bases left unmatched: 10. CDR1 and CDR2 from the germline V gene are LGHDT and YNNKEL (reference sequence). There are 15 residues in the CDR3. CDR3 DNA: TGTGCCAGCAGCCGCCCCACGAGGGGGCATAATGAGCAGTTCTTC. Amino acid sequence: CASSRPTRGHNEQFF.

This clone has just a few counts. The chain has TRBV4-1 and TRBJ1-1; D gene uncertain. Germline CDR1 MGHRA, CDR2 YSYEKL. Trimming shortened V by 0 bases and J by 5 bases, and 13 bases separated the two germline ends. CDR3 size: 15 residues. As DNA, the CDR3 is TGCGCCAGCAGCCAAGAAAGCACACGGAGGACTGAAGCTTTCTTT. Encoded protein: CASSQESTRRTEAFF.

Turning to this clone: Its ends do not fully match the called genes, so a read error is possible. The chain combines TRBV5-4 with TRBJ2-5; tentative D call: TRBD1 (7 bases). This CDR3 comprises 11 residues. Per germline, CDR1 SGHNT and CDR2 YYREEE (reference sequence). The CDR3 DNA sequence: TGTGCCAGCAGCTCGGGCAGGGGGGTGGACTTC. It codes for CASSSGRGVDF.

The chain has TRBV29-1 and TRBJ2-3, with D maybe TRBD1 (5 bases). V dropped 3 bases and J dropped 2 bases, with 6 bases sitting between them. Germline CDR1 and CDR2: SQVTM and ANQGSEA. This CDR3 region has 12 residues. Here the CDR3 reads CSVDRDTDTQYF. The CDR3 nucleotides read TGCAGCGTTGACAGGGACACAGATACGCAGTATTTT.

The V call is TRBV6-5, the J call TRBJ1-6; D is undetermined. The CDR3 has 14 residues. Germline V gene data show CDR1 as MNHEY and CDR2 as SVGAGI. Trimming removed 7 bases at V and 0 bases at J, with 7 bases between. CDR3 coding DNA: TGTGCCAGCATGGGCAGCTCCTATAATTCACCCCTCCACTTT. This gives the protein CASMGSSYNSPLHF.

V and J are TRBV6-2 or TRBV6-3 and TRBJ2-7; D unclear. V dropped 6 bases and J dropped 2 bases, with 8 bases sitting between them. The CDR3 covers 12 residues. Germline-derived CDR1 and CDR2 are MNHEY and SVGEGT. The CDR3 nucleotides read TGTGCCAGCAGCAAAAGCACCTACGAGCAGTACGTC. It yields the protein CASSKSTYEQYV.